Each of the 25 T cell receptor beta chains below was sequenced from the same sample in a study of control samples from healthy donors and cancer patients. Data came from immunoSEQ multiplex PCR; TCRdb stores just in-frame clones and leaves some out. Here the sample spans fewer than 200,000 clones, roughly 89% being singletons. The sequenced sample was blood. The receptors shown here come from a woman in her forties or fifties in good health.

The V gene is TRBV6-5, the J gene TRBJ1-1, with a weak D call TRBD1 (6 bases). Germline assignment: CDR1 MNHEY and CDR2 SVGAGI. Trimming pared 5 bases from V and 13 bases from J, leaving 17 bases between. CDR3 length: 12 amino acids. CDR3 nucleotide sequence: TGTGCCAGCAGTCTACAGGGAGCGGTTGATTTCTTT. It is translated as CASSLQGAVDFF.

The V gene is TRBV2, the J gene TRBJ1-2, with 8 bases that match TRBD1. J was trimmed by 7 bases and V by 5 bases; bases with no gene match: 9. The CDR3 has 14 residues. Germline CDR1 reads SNHLY; CDR2 reads FYNNEI. The CDR3 coding sequence is TGTGCCAGCAGTACCGGACAGGGTCCGAGTGGCTACACCTTC. It encodes CASSTGQGPSGYTF.

The chain uses TRBV11-3 and TRBJ1-4, with 10 nucleotides matching TRBD1. Germline loops: CDR1 SGHNT, CDR2 YENEEA. V lost 3 bases, J lost 8 bases, and 9 bases stayed unmatched. There are 16 residues in the CDR3. CDR3 sequence: CASSLGQGRPGEKLFF. The CDR3 coding sequence is TGTGCCAGCAGCTTGGGACAGGGGAGGCCGGGGGAAAAACTGTTTTTT.

The chain employs TRBV10-3 and TRBJ2-5; a possible D gene is TRBD1 (6 bases). Trimming left V 2 bases short and J 5 bases short, with 15 bases between. This CDR3 contains 15 residues. Looked up from germline, CDR1 is ENHRY and CDR2 is SYGVKD. The CDR3, as DNA: TGTGCCATCAGTGAGCCCTTTGAGAGGGGGGAGACCCAGTACTTC. Translation gives CAISEPFERGETQYF.

V and J are TRBV11-3 and TRBJ2-5; D may be TRBD1 (6 bases). The CDR3 covers 14 residues. CDR1 is SGHNT and CDR2 is YENEEA in the germline V gene. V was cut by 1 base and J by 3 bases, with 9 bases left in between. CDR3 amino acids: CASSLAGEEETQYF. The CDR3 DNA reads TGTGCCAGCAGCTTAGCAGGGGAAGAAGAGACCCAGTACTTC.

The chain recombines TRBV2 with TRBJ1-6; the D is unclear. This CDR3 has 13 residues. Germline-derived CDR1 and CDR2 are SNHLY and FYNNEI. Between the trimmed V and J ends, which lost 10 bases and 4 bases, there was a span of 11 bases. The CDR3 bases are TGTGCCACCTCGTCCGGGTATAATTCACCCCTCCACTTT. Protein sequence: CATSSGYNSPLHF.

Remarks on this clone: At one end the junction does not follow the germline gene, possibly because of a read error. The rearrangement uses TRBV11-2 and TRBJ1-1; no firm D call. The germline gives CDR1 SGHAT, CDR2 FQNNGV. The CDR3 totals 12 residues. CDR3 amino acids: CASSLVGRSRVF. The CDR3 coding sequence is TGTGCCAGCAGCTTAGTCGGGCGGAGTCGGGTCTTT. Together with reference TRBV11-2 and TRBJ1-1, the CDR3 gives the full variable domain: EAGVAQSPRYKIIEKRQSVAFWCNPISGHATLYWYQQILGQGPKLLIQFQNNGVVDDSQLPKDRFSAERLKGVDSTLKIQPAKLEDSAVYLCASSLVGRSRVFGQGTRLTVV.

This chain joins TRBV5-3 and TRBJ2-7; 9 bases line up with TRBD2. TRBV5-3 is an ORF; its function is uncertain. The length of the CDR3 is 15 residues. Trimming cost V 0 bases and J 5 bases; bases outside gene matches: 6. The CDR3 protein is CARSLVVAGDNEQYF. The DNA of the CDR3 is TGTGCCAGAAGCTTGGTAGTAGCGGGGGATAACGAGCAGTACTTC.

This chain links TRBV12-3 or TRBV12-4 with TRBJ1-1; D unresolved. This CDR3 has 12 residues. Trimming removed 5 bases at V and 11 bases at J, with 15 bases between. The CDR3 DNA follows: TGTGCCAGCAGTCCCGAGACACAGTGGGCTTTCTTT. Translation gives CASSPETQWAFF.

J is TRBJ1-5 and V is TRBV19; D might be TRBD1 (5 bases). This CDR3 contains 14 residues. V was shortened by 7 bases and J by 5 bases, with 15 bases between the two germline ends. Germline assignment: CDR1 LNHDA and CDR2 SQIVND (reference sequence). The CDR3 loop is CASTGRRGDQPQHF. Written as DNA, the CDR3 is TGTGCCAGTACCGGACGGCGGGGGGATCAGCCCCAGCATTTT.

This clone was seen once. The rearrangement joins TRBV6-5 to TRBJ1-1; no clear D. The V end was cut by 6 bases, the J end by 1 base, with 6 bases between. Germline assignment: CDR1 MNHEY and CDR2 SVGAGI. The CDR3 covers 12 residues. The CDR3 loop reads CASRWGNTEAFF. In DNA form, the CDR3 reads TGTGCCAGCAGGTGGGGGAACACTGAAGCTTTCTTT.

The chain's CDR3 is CASSLTATTEQYF. The CDR3 DNA follows: TGTGCCAGCAGCCTCACGGCGACTACCGAGCAGTACTTC. The chain couples TRBV14 to TRBJ2-7; tentatively, D is TRBD2 (5 bases). The germline CDR1 and CDR2 sequences are SGHDN and FVKESK. Trimming took 4 bases from V and 6 from J, leaving 13 bases between them. The CDR3 totals 13 residues.

This chain joins TRBV30 and TRBJ2-5; 8 bases are a match to TRBD1. The CDR3 has 16 residues. With V trimmed by 3 bases and J by 2 bases, 11 bases remained unmatched. Germline loops: CDR1 GTSNPN, CDR2 SVGIG (reference sequence). Written as DNA, the CDR3 is TGTGCCTGGAGAGTCCCCGACAGGGGATGGCAAGAGACCCAGTACTTC. Amino acids: CAWRVPDRGWQETQYF.

The chain recombines TRBV5-4 with TRBJ2-6; weak D call: TRBD2 (5 bases). The germline V and J ends were trimmed by 4 bases and 1 base, with 9 bases remaining between them. CDR3 length: 15 residues. Germline assignment: CDR1 SGHNT and CDR2 YYREEE (reference sequence). Written as DNA, the CDR3 is TGTGCCAGCAGCGAAGCGGATTCTGGGGCCAACGTCCTGACTTTC. It is translated as CASSEADSGANVLTF.

The chain uses TRBV7-9 and TRBJ1-2; D might be TRBD1 (5 bases). This CDR3 contains 13 residues. Germline V gives CDR1 SEHNR, CDR2 FQNEAQ (reference sequence). Trimming removed 3 bases from V and 3 bases from J, with 8 bases in between. The CDR3 spells CASSFEGYYGYTF. The CDR3 DNA is TGTGCCAGCAGCTTCGAGGGGTACTATGGCTACACCTTC.

The chain links TRBV9 to TRBJ2-5; D is ambiguous. This CDR3 has 14 residues. Germline V gene lookup returns CDR1 SGDLS and CDR2 YYNGEE. The V end was cut by 0 bases, the J end by 5 bases, with 11 bases between. The CDR3 spells CASSVVGYSETQYF. The CDR3 nucleotides are TGTGCCAGCAGCGTAGTAGGGTACTCGGAGACCCAGTACTTC.

The chain carries TRBV13 and TRBJ2-7; a possible D gene is TRBD2 (5 bases). The CDR3 covers 16 residues. Deletions cut 4 bases from V and 2 bases from J, with 18 bases between. Germline V gene lookup returns CDR1 PRHDT and CDR2 FYEKMQ (reference sequence). CDR3 sequence reads: CASSSHIEGITYEQYF. In DNA form, the CDR3 reads TGTGCCAGCAGCTCCCATATCGAGGGAATAACCTACGAGCAGTACTTC.

The chain links TRBV5-4 to TRBJ2-3, with D unresolved. Germline CDR1 reads SGHNT; CDR2 reads YYREEE (reference sequence). The CDR3 sequence is 12 residues long. Trimming took 3 bases from V and 2 from J, leaving 4 bases between them. The CDR3 protein is CASSSNTDTQYF. The CDR3 nucleotides read TGTGCCAGCAGCTCAAACACAGATACGCAGTATTTT.

In its sample, this clone was seen once. The rearrangement joins TRBV6-5 to TRBJ1-3; D gene uncertain. Trimming shortened V by 5 bases and J by 4 bases, and 15 bases separated the two germline ends. The CDR3 totals 15 residues. Germline V lookup: CDR1 MNHEY, CDR2 SVGAGI. The CDR3 here is CASSLSPGDGNTIYF. The CDR3 nucleotides are TGTGCCAGCAGTCTGAGTCCGGGCGACGGAAACACCATATATTTT.

V usage is TRBV7-9 and J usage is TRBJ2-1; the D is unclear. The V end was cut by 0 bases, the J end by 3 bases, with 6 bases between. CDR1 and CDR2 from the germline V gene are SEHNR and FQNEAQ (reference sequence). The CDR3 sequence is 14 residues long. CDR3 sequence: CASSLAASYNEQFF. Written as DNA, the CDR3 is TGTGCCAGCAGCTTAGCCGCCAGCTACAATGAGCAGTTCTTC.

The chain employs TRBV6-4 and TRBJ1-6; no firm D call. Trimming cost V 4 bases and J 10 bases, with 14 bases left between them. The CDR3 is 14 amino acids. The germline V gene has CDR1 MRHNA and CDR2 SNTAGT. CDR3: CASSGDWGSSPLHF. The CDR3 DNA reads as TGTGCCAGCAGTGGAGATTGGGGATCCTCACCCCTCCACTTT.

The chain is built from TRBV6-5 and TRBJ1-5, with D perhaps matching TRBD1 (5 bases). The V end lost 7 bases, the J end lost 4 bases, and 11 bases lay between the germline ends. CDR1 and CDR2 from the germline V gene are MNHEY and SVGAGI. The CDR3 has 13 residues. DNA of the CDR3: TGTGCCAGCACCGGGACCATGAATCAGCCCCAGCATTTT. Its protein is CASTGTMNQPQHF.

The chain recombines TRBV7-9 with TRBJ1-4, with D perhaps TRBD1 (5 bases). V was cut by 3 bases and J by 4 bases, with 12 bases left in between. This CDR3 spans 15 amino acids. Germline values: CDR1 SEHNR, CDR2 FQNEAQ (reference sequence). CDR3: CASSLGPGINEKLFF. The CDR3 bases are TGTGCCAGCAGCTTGGGGCCAGGGATTAATGAAAAACTGTTTTTT.

This clone has only a few counts. The V call is TRBV6-2 or TRBV6-3, the J call TRBJ2-1, with D unclear. Deletions cut 2 bases from V and 5 bases from J, with 7 bases between. This CDR3 contains 13 residues. CDR1 and CDR2 from the germline V gene are MNHEY and SVGEGT. The chain's CDR3 is CASSYGPNNEQFF. CDR3 DNA: TGTGCCAGCAGTTACGGGCCAAACAATGAGCAGTTCTTC.

This clone was detected many times. V and J are TRBV4-3 and TRBJ1-1; 8 bases fit TRBD1. The CDR3 has 15 residues. Germline lookup yields CDR1 LGHNA and CDR2 YSLEER. Germline trimming cut 6 bases from V and 2 bases from J; bases unmatched to any gene: 8. The CDR3 sequence is CASRDRVWVNTEAFF. CDR3 sequence (DNA): TGCGCCAGCAGGGACAGGGTATGGGTCAACACTGAAGCTTTCTTT.